The entry that follows covers one TCR beta chain sequence. In the original workflow: Estimation of nucleated cell counts was performed using reference gene primer amplification. This table comes from immunoSEQ multiplex PCR, and its TCRdb copy is limited to in-frame clones, with some not included. V and J calls and clone size are copied from that table; D and trimming were computed from the DNA. Among about 240,000 clones listed, about 85% were seen once. V was pared by 4 bases and J by 1 base, with 6 bases of the junction left unmatched. Per the germline V gene, CDR1 is SGHKS and CDR2 is YYEKEE (reference sequence). The CDR3 is 17 amino acids. These data belong to a study of blood T cell repertoires in COVID-19. Overall study context: COVID-19 samples from acute and convalescent phases originated in the United States, Italy and Spain. Sources were T cells, B-cell-depleted T cells, or PBMCs; the material itself was cDNA or gDNA.

This receptor was taken from an older woman with active or convalescent COVID-19. The rearrangement joins TRBV5-5 to TRBJ1-3; TRBD1 matches at 12 bases. The sequencing input was peripheral blood. The chain's CDR3 is CASSPGQGAASGNTIYF. DNA for the CDR3: TGTGCCAGCAGCCCGGGACAGGGGGCCGCGTCTGGAAACACCATATATTTT.